These T cell receptor beta chains were read from a single sample in a study of long-term antiretroviral therapy in people with HIV. Data came from immunoSEQ multiplex PCR; TCRdb stores just in-frame clones and leaves some out. Among some 16,000 clones listed, around 96% were seen once. Sequences were derived from unsorted PBMCs, sampled approximately 11 years after starting antiretroviral therapy. Receptors originate from a man aged 25 to 45 with HIV. Both conserved end residues are part of each CDR3. Each record gives: V gene, CDR3 length, CDR3 protein.

TRBV9 17 CASSPARFVGSYNEQFF
TRBV2 12 CASLRRGDGYTF
TRBV2 14 CASSTGGNNQPQHF
TRBV4-1 16 CASSQGLAGGYNEQFF
TRBV7-8 13 CASSLLGMETQYF
TRBV12-5 21 CASGLMSNYPGTSGDIITQYF
TRBV10-3 15 CAISDIQGGADTQYF
TRBV6-1 14 CASKLTQSTDTQYF
TRBV18 16 CASSPRGVAMNTEAFF
TRBV6-6 16 CASSYLTGGRGYEQYF
TRBV29-1 13 CSGHREGAGELFF
TRBV7-9 14 CASSRGQGPGELFF
TRBV6-5 14 CASSYRGGNQPQHF
TRBV28 15 CASNTRREPGQPQHF
TRBV6-5 13 CASSYEGGDIQYF
TRBV6-6 14 CASSRRIATDTQYF